What follows is one T cell receptor beta chain and its context. The germline V gene has CDR1 SNHLY and CDR2 FYNNEI. The junction had 2 bases not matched to a gene; V was cut back by 9 bases and J by 6 bases. The CDR3 has 11 amino acids. The sample is drawn from a study of blood T cell repertoires in COVID-19. Turning to the study itself: Acute-phase and convalescent COVID-19 samples originated in the United States, Italy and Spain.

Study processing details: By means of reference gene primer amplification, nucleated cell counts were estimated. Repertoires were generated with immunoSEQ multiplex PCR, while TCRdb's copy carries only in-frame clones and drops some. The D gene and trimming were derived from the DNA, and the V and J assignments and clone size from that table. Among some 70,000 clones listed, around 84% were seen once. The sequenced material came from peripheral blood. This receptor was identified in a woman between 65 and 79 years old with acute or convalescent COVID-19. The chain is built from TRBV2 and TRBJ2-5; TRBD1 agrees at 9 bases. CDR3 in amino acids: CASGQGKTQYF. Written as DNA, the CDR3 is TGTGCCAGTGGACAGGGGAAGACCCAGTACTTC. Full variable domain (missing parts from reference TRBV2 and TRBJ2-5): EPEVTQTPSHQVTQMGQEVILRCVPISNHLYFYWYRQILGQKVEFLVSFYNNEISEKSEIFDDQFSVERPDGSNFTLKIRSTKLEDSAMYFCASGQGKTQYFGPGTRLLVL.